Shown below are 16 T cell receptor beta chains from a single sample sequenced in a study of CD8 T cells in Susac syndrome. It was with random hexamers that roughly 0.45 to 1 ug RNA was reverse transcribed. TCRdb processed the immunoSEQ multiplex PCR reads anew with MiXCR; each CDR3 protein has one entry. The repertoire includes some 150,000 distinct CDR3 sequences, approximately 96% of them detected once, and 0.075% to 0.09% sits in the top ten. The sample comprised CD4+ T cells from PBMCs. Every receptor here comes from a human donor with Susac syndrome.

This clonotype was recorded once. The chain couples TRBV21-1 to TRBJ1-2; TRBD1 is taken as the D call from the table, unchecked against the DNA. TRBV21-1 is a known pseudogene. This CDR3 has 16 amino acids. CDR3 nucleotides: TGTGCCAGCAGCAAAGGGGGCAGAGAGTCGGCGTATGGCTACACCTTC. As protein: CASSKGGRESAYGYTF.

The chain employs TRBV28 and TRBJ2-5, with 7 bases that match TRBD2. The CDR3 is made up of 12 amino acids. Looked up from germline, CDR1 is MDHEN and CDR2 is SYDVKM. V shed 7 bases, J shed 5 bases, and the junction held 4 bases outside the gene matches. The chain's CDR3 is CASTGGWETQYF. CDR3 in DNA: TGTGCCAGCACCGGGGGGTGGGAGACCCAGTACTTC.

V is TRBV15 and J is TRBJ2-5, with 7 positions matching TRBD2. The V segment lost 1 base and the J segment 5 bases; nucleotides outside the gene matches: 7. Germline values: CDR1 LNHNV, CDR2 YYDKDF (reference sequence). This CDR3 has 15 amino acids. Written as DNA, the CDR3 is TGTGCCACCAGCAGAGCCGGGGGAGGGTCCGAGACCCAGTACTTC. This encodes CATSRAGGGSETQYF. Using reference TRBV15 and TRBJ2-5 for the parts outside the CDR3, the full variable domain is DAMVIQNPRYQVTQFGKPVTLSCSQTLNHNVMYWYQQKSSQAPKLLFHYYDKDFNNEADTPDNFQSRRPNTSFCFLDIRSPGLGDTAMYLCATSRAGGGSETQYFGPGTRLLVL.

V is TRBV24-1 and J is TRBJ2-1, with 9 bases fitting TRBD1. This CDR3 contains 16 residues. Germline loops: CDR1 KGHDR, CDR2 SFDVKD. The V and J ends lost 4 bases and 7 bases, in that order; junction bases with no gene match: 10. The CDR3 DNA follows: TGTGCCACCAGTGACCCTAGGGACAGGGATGGGAATGAGCAGTTCTTC. Protein sequence: CATSDPRDRDGNEQFF.

The chain links TRBV29-1 to TRBJ1-2; D is unresolved. Germline-derived CDR1 and CDR2 are SQVTM and ANQGSEA. V lost 3 bases to trimming and J lost 2 bases, with 7 bases between them. The CDR3 is 12 amino acids. CDR3 loop: CSVDGQNYGYTF. CDR3 DNA: TGCAGCGTTGATGGGCAGAACTATGGCTACACCTTC.

J is TRBJ1-1 and V is TRBV29-1, with 11 bases identical to TRBD1. Germline V gene data show CDR1 as SQVTM and CDR2 as ANQGSEA. V gave up 7 bases and J gave up 11 bases; unmatched junction bases: 12. The CDR3 consists of 13 residues. The CDR3 loop is CSASRTGGIRAFF. CDR3 bases: TGCAGCGCATCGAGGACAGGGGGCATACGGGCTTTCTTT.

The chain carries TRBV12-3 or TRBV12-4 and TRBJ1-6; the match to TRBD1 covers 7 bases. V shed 9 bases, J shed 5 bases, and the junction held 4 bases outside the gene matches. CDR3 length: 13 amino acids. The CDR3 reads CASTQGNNSPLHF. Written as DNA, the CDR3 is TGTGCCAGTACACAGGGGAATAATTCACCCCTCCACTTT.

This chain joins TRBV28 and TRBJ2-3; D is unresolved. The CDR3 is made up of 15 amino acids. Trimming removed 6 bases from V and 2 bases from J, with 15 bases in between. Looked up from germline, CDR1 is MDHEN and CDR2 is SYDVKM. CDR3 in amino acids: CASSKDSAPTDTQYF. The CDR3 DNA sequence: TGTGCCAGCAGCAAAGACTCAGCCCCCACAGATACGCAGTATTTT. Full variable domain (outside the CDR3, taken from reference TRBV28 and TRBJ2-3): DVKVTQSSRYLVKRTGEKVFLECVQDMDHENMFWYRQDPGLGLRLIYFSYDVKMKEKGDIPEGYSVSREKKERFSLILESASTNQTSMYLCASSKDSAPTDTQYFGPGTRLTVL.

V usage is TRBV4-1 and J usage is TRBJ2-5, with D perhaps TRBD2 (6 bases). Germline values: CDR1 MGHRA, CDR2 YSYEKL. The CDR3 runs to 15 residues. The germline V and J ends were trimmed by 4 bases and 2 bases, with 14 bases remaining between them. CDR3 amino acids: CASSRYGGGQETQYF. The CDR3 DNA is TGCGCCAGCAGCCGGTACGGGGGAGGACAAGAGACCCAGTACTTC.

The J gene is TRBJ2-3, the V gene TRBV20-1; tentatively, D is TRBD1 (6 bases). Trimming took 7 bases from V and 1 from J, leaving 15 bases between them. Germline V gives CDR1 DFQATT, CDR2 SNEGSKA (reference sequence). CDR3 size: 14 residues. The CDR3 sequence is CSGGTHRGTDTQYF. In nucleotides, the CDR3 is TGCAGTGGGGGAACCCACAGGGGCACAGATACGCAGTATTTT.

The chain has TRBV9 and TRBJ1-2; D unresolved. This CDR3 spans 13 amino acids. With 0 bases removed from V and 0 bases from J, the gap between germline ends came to 3 bases. The V gene's germline CDR1 is SGDLS and CDR2 YYNGEE. CDR3 region: CASSVEANYGYTF. The DNA of the CDR3 is TGTGCCAGCAGCGTAGAAGCTAACTATGGCTACACCTTC.

This clonotype was found once. The chain uses TRBV7-2 and TRBJ2-7; no clear D. This CDR3 region has 13 residues. V lost 1 base and J 3 bases, leaving 7 bases between the germline ends. CDR1 and CDR2 (germline): SGHTA, FQGNSA. CDR3 region: CASSLGPDYEQYF. The CDR3 nucleotides read TGTGCCAGCAGCTTAGGACCGGACTACGAGCAGTACTTC.

The chain combines TRBV5-1 with TRBJ2-5, with no clear D. Germline CDR1 and CDR2: SGHRS and YFSETQ. This CDR3 is built from 14 residues. V lost 1 base to trimming and J lost 4 bases, with 11 bases between them. As DNA, the CDR3 is TGCGCCAGCAGCTTGCTTTCCCCCCGAGAGACCCAGTACTTC. Translation gives CASSLLSPRETQYF.

The chain combines TRBV20-1 with TRBJ1-2, with 10 positions matching TRBD1. V lost 3 bases and J lost 3; bases outside the gene matches: 4. The germline gives CDR1 DFQATT, CDR2 SNEGSKA (reference sequence). CDR3 length: 14 amino acids. The CDR3 here is CSARFGTGDYGYTF. Written as DNA, the CDR3 is TGCAGTGCTAGGTTCGGGACAGGGGACTATGGCTACACCTTC.

This chain connects TRBV7-9 to TRBJ1-2; TRBD1 might be the D (5 bases). The V end lost 3 bases, the J end lost 7 bases, and 9 bases lay between the germline ends. Germline V gene data show CDR1 as SEHNR and CDR2 as FQNEAQ (reference sequence). The CDR3 is made up of 12 amino acids. The CDR3 nucleotides read TGTGCCAGCAGCTTGGACATCCGTGGCTACACCTTC. It translates to CASSLDIRGYTF.

The chain couples TRBV19 to TRBJ2-1; unclear D gene. The CDR3 has 13 residues. V was shortened by 5 bases and J by 6 bases, with 11 bases between the two germline ends. Germline V gene sequence: CDR1 LNHDA, CDR2 SQIVND (reference sequence). In DNA form, the CDR3 reads TGTGCCAGTAGTCCGCCCCCCTTCAATGAGCAGTTCTTC. Translated, it gives CASSPPPFNEQFF.